Below, one T cell receptor beta chain is given with its context. Per germline, CDR1 SGHTS and CDR2 YDEGEE. Deletions cut 0 bases from V and 1 base from J, with 12 bases between. The length of the CDR3 is 16 residues. At a deep level, the assay was run. Assay used: immunoSEQ multiplex PCR; TCRdb lists only in-frame clones, some missing. The repertoire holds some 2,000,000 clones, with over 85% as singletons. The record originates from a study of shared clonotypes between healthy human individuals. Naive CD8 cells were CD45RO-negative, positively selected for CCR7, excluding terminally differentiated effector memory CD45RA+ cells.

This chain joins TRBV5-8 and TRBJ2-3; no firm D call. This clonotype was obtained from a man aged 18 to 29 in good health. The sequencing sample was made of naive CD8+ T cells sorted from blood. Written as DNA, the CDR3 is TGTGCCAGCAGCTTGGCACCCGTCTGGCGCACAGATACGCAGTATTTT. This translates into CASSLAPVWRTDTQYF.